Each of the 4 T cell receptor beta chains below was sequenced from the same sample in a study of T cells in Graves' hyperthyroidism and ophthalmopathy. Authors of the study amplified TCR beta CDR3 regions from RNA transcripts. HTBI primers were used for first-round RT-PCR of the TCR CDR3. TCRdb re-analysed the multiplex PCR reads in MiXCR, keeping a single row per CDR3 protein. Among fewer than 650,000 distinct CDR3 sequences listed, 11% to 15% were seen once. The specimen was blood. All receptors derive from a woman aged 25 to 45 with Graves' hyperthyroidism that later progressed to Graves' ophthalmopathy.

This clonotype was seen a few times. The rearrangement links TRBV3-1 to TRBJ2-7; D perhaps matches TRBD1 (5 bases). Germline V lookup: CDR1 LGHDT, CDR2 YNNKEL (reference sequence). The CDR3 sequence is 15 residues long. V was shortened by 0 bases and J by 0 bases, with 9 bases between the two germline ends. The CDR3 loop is CASSQEYRGSYEQYF. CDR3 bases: TGTGCCAGCAGCCAAGAGTATAGGGGCTCCTACGAGCAGTACTTC.

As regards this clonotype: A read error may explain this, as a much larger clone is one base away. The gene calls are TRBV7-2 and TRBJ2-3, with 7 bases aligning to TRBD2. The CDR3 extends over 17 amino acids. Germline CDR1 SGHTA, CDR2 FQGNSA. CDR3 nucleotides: TGTGTCAGCAGCTTAGTCAGTACTAGCGCACGAACAGATACGCAGTATTTT. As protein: CVSSLVSTSARTDTQYF.

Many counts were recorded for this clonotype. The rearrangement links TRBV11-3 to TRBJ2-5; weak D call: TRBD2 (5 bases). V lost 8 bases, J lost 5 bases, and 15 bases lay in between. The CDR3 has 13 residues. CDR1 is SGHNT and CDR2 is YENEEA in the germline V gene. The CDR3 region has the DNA TGTGCCAGCTCCCCGACGGGGTCGGAGACCCAGTACTTC. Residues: CASSPTGSETQYF.

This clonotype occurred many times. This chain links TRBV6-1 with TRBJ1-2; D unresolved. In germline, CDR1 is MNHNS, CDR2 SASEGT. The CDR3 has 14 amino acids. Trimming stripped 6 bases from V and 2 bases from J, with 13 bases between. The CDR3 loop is CASSNTSLNYGYTF. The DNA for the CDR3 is TGTGCCAGCAGCAACACAAGCCTCAACTATGGCTACACCTTC.